This T cell receptor beta chain was found in a study of blood T cell repertoires in COVID-19. Only in-frame clones appear in the TCRdb table, and some are missing; sequencing was by immunoSEQ multiplex PCR. The sample lists about 24,000 clones, approximately 91% occurring once. This clone showed up just once. V shed 4 bases and J 10 bases; nucleotides not matched to a gene: 12. CDR1 is SGHNT, CDR2 YYREEE, per germline (reference sequence). CDR3 length: 15 amino acids. This clonotype was obtained from a man between 65 and 85 years old with COVID-19, enrolled during active disease. The rearrangement joins TRBV5-4 to TRBJ2-3; 10 bases are shared with TRBD2. The sample was peripheral blood. CDR3 sequence reads: CASSTREGGLAPQYF. The CDR3 nucleotides are TGTGCCAGCAGCACTCGAGAAGGGGGACTAGCGCCGCAGTATTTT.